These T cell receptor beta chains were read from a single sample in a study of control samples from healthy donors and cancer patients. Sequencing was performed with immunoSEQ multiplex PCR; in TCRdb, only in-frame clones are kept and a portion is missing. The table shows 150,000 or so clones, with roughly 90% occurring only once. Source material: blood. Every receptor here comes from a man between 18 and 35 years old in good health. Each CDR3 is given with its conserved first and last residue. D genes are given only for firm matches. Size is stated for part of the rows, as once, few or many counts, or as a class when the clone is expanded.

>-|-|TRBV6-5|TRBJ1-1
CASSYSIGPEAFF
TGTGCCAGCAGTTACTCGATAGGCCCTGAAGCTTTCTTT
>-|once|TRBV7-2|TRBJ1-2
CASSLGQGYYFYGYTF
TGTGCCAGCAGCTTAGGCCAGGGGTACTACTTCTATGGCTACACCTTC
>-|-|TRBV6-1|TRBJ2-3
CASSEGKWTSTDTQYF
TGTGCCAGCAGTGAAGGGAAGTGGACGAGCACAGATACGCAGTATTTT
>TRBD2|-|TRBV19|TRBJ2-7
CASIPGGGSSYEQYF
TGTGCCAGTATACCGGGCGGGGGTTCCTCCTACGAGCAGTACTTC
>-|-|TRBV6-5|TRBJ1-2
CASSYSKEYGYTF
TGTGCCAGCAGTTACTCCAAGGAGTATGGCTACACCTTC
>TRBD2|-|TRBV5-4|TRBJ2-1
CASSFSGGAHNEQFF
TGTGCCAGCAGCTTTAGCGGGGGGGCCCACAATGAGCAGTTCTTC
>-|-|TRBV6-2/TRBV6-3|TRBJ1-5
CASSYGGRGQPQHF
TGTGCCAGCAGTTACGGGGGGAGAGGACAGCCCCAGCATTTT
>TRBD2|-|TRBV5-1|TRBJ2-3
CASSLELAGGTDTQYF
TGCGCCAGCAGCTTGGAACTAGCGGGGGGGACAGATACGCAGTATTTT
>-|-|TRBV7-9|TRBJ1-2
CASSLGPGQYYGYTF
TGTGCCAGCAGCCTGGGACCGGGGCAGTACTATGGCTACACCTTC
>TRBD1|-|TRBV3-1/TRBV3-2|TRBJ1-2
CASSQGGQSHYGYTF
TGTGCCAGCAGCCAAGGGGGACAGAGCCACTATGGCTACACCTTC
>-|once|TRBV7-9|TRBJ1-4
CASSLDEKLFF
TGTGCCAGCAGCTTAGATGAAAAACTGTTTTTT
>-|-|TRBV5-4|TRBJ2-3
CASSRNTWARTDTQYF
TGTGCCAGCAGCCGTAATACGTGGGCGCGCACAGATACGCAGTATTTT